These 28 T cell receptor beta chains share one sample of origin, sequenced in a study of somatic mutations in cytotoxic T cells in rheumatoid arthritis. Sequencing used immunoSEQ multiplex PCR; TCRdb keeps in-frame clones, though not all of them. The data show 15,000 to 20,000 clones, 79% seen once. The sequenced sample was CD8+ T cells sorted from blood. The receptors stem from an adult with rheumatoid arthritis.

V and J are TRBV7-6 and TRBJ2-1, with 10 bases fitting TRBD2. CDR1 and CDR2 (germline): SGHVS, FNYEAQ. CDR3 length: 14 residues. J was trimmed by 6 bases and V by 5 bases; bases with no gene match: 4. The CDR3 loop is CASSRLAGLNEQFF. CDR3 DNA: TGTGCCAGCAGCCGACTAGCGGGCCTCAATGAGCAGTTCTTC.

Only one count was recorded for this clone. The chain links TRBV29-1 to TRBJ2-3; 10 bases fit TRBD1. This CDR3 spans 17 amino acids. Unmatched junction bases numbered 10, after V lost 2 bases and J lost 2 bases. Germline CDR1 is SQVTM and CDR2 is ANQGSEA. CDR3 nucleotide sequence: TGCAGCGTTGAATTTACCGGGACAGGGGAAACCACAGATACGCAGTATTTT. Translation gives CSVEFTGTGETTDTQYF.

In DNA, the CDR3 is TGTGCCAGCAGTGGACAGGCGATCTCCTACAATGAGCAGTTCTTC. Protein sequence: CASSGQAISYNEQFF. The chain is built from TRBV7-9 and TRBJ2-1; 7 positions agree with TRBD1. Per the germline V gene, CDR1 is SEHNR and CDR2 is FQNEAQ (reference sequence). J lost 0 bases, V lost 6 bases, and 5 bases had no gene match. This CDR3 spans 15 amino acids. Based on the CDR3 plus reference TRBV7-9 and TRBJ2-1, the full variable domain is DTGVSQNPRHKITKRGQNVTFRCDPISEHNRLYWYRQTLGQGPEFLTYFQNEAQLEKSRLLSDRFSAERPKGSFSTLEIQRTEQGDSAMYLCASSGQAISYNEQFFGPGTRLTVL.

This clone was counted a few times. Within the sample, other DNA sequences also encode this same CDR3. This chain uses TRBV29-1 with TRBJ2-3; 13 bases agree with TRBD2. This CDR3 is 16 amino acids long. CDR1 is SQVTM, CDR2 ANQGSEA, per germline. V dropped 6 bases and J dropped 0; count of bases not matched to a gene: 6. The CDR3 reads CSVVGLAGTSTDTQYF. In DNA, the CDR3 is TGCAGCGTCGTGGGACTAGCGGGGACTAGCACAGATACGCAGTATTTT.

This chain links TRBV11-2 with TRBJ1-2; possible D gene TRBD1, 5 bases. This CDR3 contains 13 residues. Germline V CDR1 and CDR2: SGHAT, FQNNGV. Trimming took off 7 bases at V and 6 bases at J, with 15 bases between the two ends. The DNA for the CDR3 is TGTGCCAGCACCGGGACCTTTGAGAATGGCTACACCTTC. Translating it yields CASTGTFENGYTF.

This clone is a singleton in its sample. The chain links TRBV20-1 to TRBJ2-3, with no clear D. Germline V gene lookup returns CDR1 DFQATT and CDR2 SNEGSKA (reference sequence). With 3 bases removed from V and 6 bases from J, the gap between germline ends came to 4 bases. This CDR3 has 10 residues. DNA for the CDR3: TGCAGTGCTAGGGAGGATACGCAGTATTTT. Translation: CSAREDTQYF.

CDR3 DNA: TGCAGCGCCAAAGGGGACAGGGAGGTCTATGGCTACACCTTC. Protein sequence: CSAKGDREVYGYTF. The chain combines TRBV29-1 with TRBJ1-2, with TRBD1 matching over 9 bases. Losses at the gene ends were 7 bases for V and 4 bases for J; bases not matched to a gene: 10. Germline V CDR1 and CDR2: SQVTM, ANQGSEA. The CDR3 runs 14 residues. The whole variable domain, filled in from reference TRBV29-1 and TRBJ1-2, reads SAVISQKPSRDICQRGTSLTIQCQVDSQVTMMFWYRQQPGQSLTLIATANQGSEATYESGFVIDKFPISRPNLTFSTLTVSNMSPEDSSIYLCSAKGDREVYGYTFGSGTRLTVV.

The chain couples TRBV19 to TRBJ2-7; TRBD1 aligns across 7 bases. The CDR3 is made up of 15 amino acids. The J segment lost 3 bases and the V segment lost 5 bases, leaving 10 bases of the junction unmatched. Germline V gene sequence: CDR1 LNHDA, CDR2 SQIVND (reference sequence). CDR3 amino acids: CASSPGTDYNYEQYF. As DNA, the CDR3 is TGTGCCAGTAGTCCGGGGACAGACTATAACTACGAGCAGTACTTC. The full variable domain, completed using reference TRBV19 and TRBJ2-7, is DGGITQSPKYLFRKEGQNVTLSCEQNLNHDAMYWYRQDPGQGLRLIYYSQIVNDFQKGDIAEGYSVSREKKESFPLTVTSAQKNPTAFYLCASSPGTDYNYEQYFGPGTRLTVT.

This chain joins TRBV28 and TRBJ2-3; D uncertain. From germline, CDR1 is MDHEN and CDR2 SYDVKM. V was shortened by 7 bases and J by 0 bases, with 29 bases between the two germline ends. There are 20 residues in the CDR3. The chain's CDR3 is CASTPNLDSTSPLSTDTQYF. The DNA of the CDR3 is TGTGCCAGCACCCCAAACTTGGATTCGACAAGTCCGCTTAGCACAGATACGCAGTATTTT.

This clone turned up a few times. The chain has TRBV28 and TRBJ2-7; tentative D call: TRBD1 (6 bases). Germline CDR1 is MDHEN and CDR2 is SYDVKM. The V and J ends lost 2 bases and 6 bases respectively, with 14 bases between them. The CDR3 totals 14 residues. The CDR3 loop is CASSLGTRSVEQYF. Here the CDR3 DNA reads TGTGCCAGCAGTTTAGGGACAAGGAGCGTCGAGCAGTACTTC.

The V call is TRBV18, the J call TRBJ2-7; unclear D gene. The V gene's germline CDR1 is KGHSH and CDR2 LQKENI. Trimming left V 3 bases short and J 5 bases short, with 11 bases between. The CDR3 runs 13 residues. The CDR3 here is CASSPPPGNEQYF. DNA for the CDR3: TGTGCCAGCTCACCCCCCCCCGGCAACGAGCAGTACTTC.

This chain connects TRBV28 to TRBJ2-5, with D possibly being TRBD1 (5 bases). The V end lost 6 bases, the J end lost 0 bases, and 20 bases lay between the germline ends. The CDR3 is 17 residues long. CDR1 MDHEN and CDR2 SYDVKM come from the germline V gene. The CDR3 loop is CASSSRFRARDQETQYF. DNA of the CDR3: TGTGCCAGCAGCTCACGGTTCAGGGCCAGGGACCAAGAGACCCAGTACTTC.

The chain combines TRBV14 with TRBJ2-1, with 8 bases that match TRBD2. CDR1 and CDR2 from the germline V gene are SGHDN and FVKESK. V shed 2 bases and J 8 bases; nucleotides not matched to a gene: 11. The CDR3 has 16 amino acids. CDR3 DNA sequence: TGTGCCAGCAGCCAAACCACATTGCGGGAGGTGGATGAGCAGTTCTTC. Translation: CASSQTTLREVDEQFF.

The rearrangement links TRBV7-9 to TRBJ2-3, with a tentative D call TRBD2 (6 bases). CDR3 size: 12 residues. V was clipped by 3 bases and J by 6 bases, with 7 bases between them. The germline V gene has CDR1 SEHNR and CDR2 FQNEAQ (reference sequence). CDR3 loop: CASSFGGDTQYF. As DNA, the CDR3 is TGTGCCAGCAGCTTTGGAGGGGATACGCAGTATTTT.

This clone was found a few times. The chain is built from TRBV19 and TRBJ1-2; D uncertain. V lost 5 bases and J lost 2, with 9 bases in between. The length of the CDR3 is 13 residues. Germline V lookup: CDR1 LNHDA, CDR2 SQIVND (reference sequence). The chain's CDR3 is CASSPAENYGYTF. CDR3 sequence (DNA): TGTGCCAGTAGTCCGGCAGAGAACTATGGCTACACCTTC. Supplemented by reference TRBV19 and TRBJ1-2, the full variable domain reads DGGITQSPKYLFRKEGQNVTLSCEQNLNHDAMYWYRQDPGQGLRLIYYSQIVNDFQKGDIAEGYSVSREKKESFPLTVTSAQKNPTAFYLCASSPAENYGYTFGSGTRLTVV.

For this clone: One junction end disagrees with the germline gene, perhaps due to a read error. The chain recombines TRBV11-2 with TRBJ2-7, with D hard to call. The CDR3 runs to 13 residues. CDR1 and CDR2 (germline): SGHAT, FQNNGV. The CDR3 nucleotides are TGTGCCAGCTCCGGGCCCGGCTACGAGCAGTACTGCTTC. It encodes CASSGPGYEQYCF. The whole variable domain, remainder taken from reference TRBV11-2 and TRBJ2-7, is EAGVAQSPRYKIIEKRQSVAFWCNPISGHATLYWYQQILGQGPKLLIQFQNNGVVDDSQLPKDRFSAERLKGVDSTLKIQPAKLEDSAVYLCASSGPGYEQYCFGPGTRLTVT.

Relative to its sample, this clone is medium-sized. The V call is TRBV2, the J call TRBJ2-7, with a possible D match to TRBD2 (6 bases). The CDR3 covers 14 residues. The V gene's germline CDR1 is SNHLY and CDR2 FYNNEI. With 7 bases removed from V and 5 bases from J, the gap between germline ends came to 18 bases. In DNA, the CDR3 is TGTGCCAGCATTCTAGACACCGGGGGAAACGAGCAGTACTTC. Protein: CASILDTGGNEQYF.

The chain uses TRBV11-2 and TRBJ2-7, with TRBD2 matching over 8 bases. This CDR3 contains 14 residues. After removal of 5 bases from V and 3 bases from J, the junction contained 6 bases not matched to a gene. The germline gives CDR1 SGHAT, CDR2 FQNNGV. The CDR3 DNA is TGTGCCAGCAGCCCCCCGGGGGGGCTCTACGAGCAGTACTTC. Protein product: CASSPPGGLYEQYF.

The chain recombines TRBV7-6 with TRBJ2-1; D is possibly TRBD1 or TRBD2 (5 bases each). CDR3 length: 12 amino acids. The germline gives CDR1 SGHVS, CDR2 FNYEAQ. With 2 bases removed from V and 8 bases from J, the gap between germline ends came to 7 bases. The CDR3 DNA is TGTGCCAGCAGCTTATTGGGGGATGAGCAGTTCTTC. Amino acids: CASSLLGDEQFF.

The V gene is TRBV7-9, the J gene TRBJ1-1; 7 bases line up with TRBD1. Germline trimming cut 3 bases from V and 4 bases from J; bases unmatched to any gene: 14. The length of the CDR3 is 17 residues. Germline CDR1 reads SEHNR; CDR2 reads FQNEAQ (reference sequence). CDR3 region: CASSFIPGQSAATEAFF. The CDR3 DNA sequence: TGTGCCAGCAGCTTTATACCGGGACAGAGTGCCGCCACTGAAGCTTTCTTT. Complete variable domain (other parts from reference TRBV7-9 and TRBJ1-1): DTGVSQNPRHKITKRGQNVTFRCDPISEHNRLYWYRQTLGQGPEFLTYFQNEAQLEKSRLLSDRFSAERPKGSFSTLEIQRTEQGDSAMYLCASSFIPGQSAATEAFFGQGTRLTVV.

The chain has TRBV11-2 and TRBJ1-3; TRBD1 matches at 9 bases. V lost 3 bases to trimming and J lost 4 bases; unmatched junction nucleotides: 4. Germline lookup yields CDR1 SGHAT and CDR2 FQNNGV. CDR3 length equals 15 residues. CDR3 sequence: CASSFRTGAGNTIYF. CDR3 nucleotides: TGTGCCAGCAGCTTCCGGACAGGGGCAGGAAACACCATATATTTT. Together with reference TRBV11-2 and TRBJ1-3, the CDR3 gives the full variable domain: EAGVAQSPRYKIIEKRQSVAFWCNPISGHATLYWYQQILGQGPKLLIQFQNNGVVDDSQLPKDRFSAERLKGVDSTLKIQPAKLEDSAVYLCASSFRTGAGNTIYFGEGSWLTVV.

This clone was counted between two and nine times. This chain links TRBV7-9 with TRBJ1-1; perhaps TRBD1 as D (5 bases). This CDR3 contains 16 residues. Germline V lookup: CDR1 SEHNR, CDR2 FQNEAQ (reference sequence). Trimming removed 5 bases at V and 4 bases at J, with 20 bases between. This chain's CDR3 is CASSPGTGAVGTEAFF. CDR3 nucleotides: TGTGCCAGCAGCCCGGGGACTGGAGCGGTCGGCACTGAAGCTTTCTTT.

The chain joins TRBV9 to TRBJ2-3; D is undetermined. Germline assignment: CDR1 SGDLS and CDR2 YYNGEE. V gave up 0 bases and J gave up 3 bases, with 5 bases separating them. The CDR3 totals 13 residues. The DNA of the CDR3 is TGTGCCAGCAGCGTAGGCATGACAGATACGCAGTATTTT. Protein product: CASSVGMTDTQYF.

The chain joins TRBV4-3 to TRBJ2-7; 7 positions match TRBD2. V shed 4 bases, J shed 0 bases, and the junction held 9 bases outside the gene matches. The germline V gene encodes CDR1 LGHNA and CDR2 YSLEER. The CDR3 has 16 amino acids. CDR3 residues: CASSPRPGGLSYEQYF. The CDR3 DNA follows: TGCGCCAGCAGCCCCAGACCGGGAGGCCTCTCCTACGAGCAGTACTTC.

The gene calls are TRBV27 and TRBJ1-1; no firm D call. Germline V gene sequence: CDR1 MNHEY, CDR2 SMNVEV (reference sequence). CDR3 length: 15 residues. V shed 3 bases and J shed 5 bases, with 16 bases lying between them. CDR3 in amino acids: CASSLGDRGRTEAFF. As DNA, the CDR3 is TGTGCCAGCAGTTTGGGAGACCGGGGAAGGACTGAAGCTTTCTTT.

In its sample, this clone was seen a few times. The chain combines TRBV15 with TRBJ1-2; TRBD1 might be the D (6 bases). CDR3 length equals 14 residues. The germline V gene has CDR1 LNHNV and CDR2 YYDKDF (reference sequence). V was cut by 4 bases and J by 3 bases, with 12 bases left in between. The CDR3 protein is CATSILTGDYGYTF. DNA for the CDR3: TGTGCCACCAGCATACTGACAGGAGACTATGGCTACACCTTC.

By share, this clone counts as large. The rearrangement uses TRBV4-3 and TRBJ2-3, with TRBD2 matching 9 bases. Losses at the gene ends were 3 bases for V and 4 bases for J; bases not matched to a gene: 8. Germline V gene sequence: CDR1 LGHNA, CDR2 YSLEER. The CDR3 totals 16 residues. The CDR3 loop is CASSQSVAGVSDTQYF. CDR3 DNA: TGCGCCAGCAGCCAGTCGGTAGCGGGAGTCTCAGATACGCAGTATTTT.

The CDR3 nucleotides read TGTGCCAGCAGCCAAGAAATCGCCCCTAGCGGGAGGGCCAGAATGTATGAGCAGTTCTTC. This sequence encodes CASSQEIAPSGRARMYEQFF. The chain links TRBV4-2 to TRBJ2-1, with 12 bases matching TRBD2. V shed 0 bases, J shed 8 bases, and the junction held 17 bases outside the gene matches. This CDR3 has 20 residues. The V gene's germline CDR1 is LGHNA and CDR2 YNFKEQ.